This T cell receptor (beta chain) was identified during a study of shared T cell receptors in the human thymus. This CDR3 is 14 amino acids long. The V gene end was trimmed by 4 bases and the J gene end by 2 bases; junction bases not matched to a gene: 2. The germline V gene has CDR1 SGHNT and CDR2 YYREEE (reference sequence). TCRdb's copy holds only in-frame clones and misses some; the assay was immunoSEQ multiplex PCR. This sample has about 540,000 clones; about 80% occur once, and the top ten carry 0.013%. These data were also reused for a study on human thymus T cells.

The specimen sequenced was thymocytes. This clonotype was obtained from a boy under two years old with a congenital heart defect. The V and J genes are TRBV5-4 and TRBJ2-7; TRBD1 aligns across 11 bases. CDR3 residues: CASSEDRGPYEQYF. DNA for the CDR3: TGTGCCAGCAGCGAGGACAGGGGGCCCTACGAGCAGTACTTC. The full variable domain, rest sourced from reference TRBV5-4 and TRBJ2-7, is ETGVTQSPTHLIKTRGQQVTLRCSSQSGHNTVSWYQQALGQGPQFIFQYYREEENGRGNFPPRFSGLQFPNYSSELNVNALELDDSALYLCASSEDRGPYEQYFGPGTRLTVT.